The 22 T cell receptor beta chains below all came from one sample that was sequenced in a study of T cells in Graves' hyperthyroidism and ophthalmopathy. There were TCR beta CDR3 regions amplified from RNA transcripts. An initial round of RT-PCR targeting the TCR CDR3 relied on the HTBI primer set. TCRdb re-analysed the multiplex PCR reads in MiXCR, keeping a single row per CDR3 protein. The data show around 350,000 distinct CDR3 sequences, with about 18% seen just once and more than 30% held by the top ten. The sample consisted of blood. These receptors all stem from a woman aged 25 to 45 with Graves' hyperthyroidism that later progressed to Graves' ophthalmopathy.

The chain couples TRBV15 to TRBJ2-7, with a possible D match to TRBD2 (6 bases). Germline CDR1 and CDR2: LNHNV and YYDKDF (reference sequence). Deletions cut 0 bases from V and 6 bases from J, with 15 bases between. The CDR3 totals 15 residues. Here the CDR3 reads CATSRDVAVSGEQYF. CDR3 sequence (DNA): TGTGCCACCAGCAGAGATGTAGCGGTCTCGGGCGAGCAGTACTTC.

This clonotype occurred many times. The chain joins TRBV12-3 or TRBV12-4 to TRBJ1-3; a weak D match, TRBD1 (6 bases). With 2 bases removed from V and 0 bases from J, the gap between germline ends came to 17 bases. The CDR3 runs to 18 residues. CDR3 nucleotides: TGTGCCAGCAGTTTATCCCAGACAGGCCTCCTCTCTGGAAACACCATATATTTT. Protein sequence: CASSLSQTGLLSGNTIYF.

This clonotype was counted at least ten times. This chain's CDR3 is CSARPQGQGNEKLFF. The CDR3, as DNA: TGCAGTGCGAGACCCCAGGGACAGGGGAATGAAAAACTGTTTTTT. V and J are TRBV20-1 and TRBJ1-4; 10 bases align to TRBD1. Germline lookup yields CDR1 DFQATT and CDR2 SNEGSKA (reference sequence). The V and J ends lost 6 bases and 5 bases, in that order; junction bases with no gene match: 9. This CDR3 is 15 amino acids long.

Note on this clonotype: This may arise from a read error, as a much more abundant clone is one base away. This chain connects TRBV6-5 to TRBJ2-5; tentatively, D is TRBD1 or TRBD2 (5 bases each). The CDR3 has 15 residues. Germline CDR1 reads MNHEY; CDR2 reads SVGAGI. Trimming shortened V by 8 bases and J by 3 bases, and 19 bases separated the two germline ends. In nucleotides, the CDR3 is TGTGCCAGCTGTTCGCACAGGACTGGCAAAGAGACCCAGTACTTC. Protein product: CASCSHRTGKETQYF.

This chain uses TRBV12-5 with TRBJ2-1; a weak D match, TRBD2 (6 bases). The CDR3 covers 14 residues. The V gene's germline CDR1 is LGHNT and CDR2 FRNRAP. Trimming removed 0 bases at V and 10 bases at J, with 13 bases between. In DNA form, the CDR3 reads TGTGCTAGTGGTTTGGTAACGGGCGGACTAGAGCAGTTCTTC. It specifies CASGLVTGGLEQFF.

The V gene is TRBV5-1, the J gene TRBJ2-3, with 8 bases matching TRBD1. The CDR3 length is 15 residues. V lost 4 bases, J lost 4 bases, and 8 bases stayed unmatched. CDR1 and CDR2 (germline): SGHRS, YFSETQ. As DNA, the CDR3 is TGCGCCAGCAGCATACTGACAGGGGTCGCAGATACGCAGTATTTT. Amino acid sequence: CASSILTGVADTQYF.

A note on this clonotype: An end of the junction does not agree with germline; a read error may underlie this. The gene calls are TRBV12-3 or TRBV12-4 and TRBJ1-2; perhaps TRBD1 as D (6 bases). The CDR3 totals 15 residues. Written as DNA, the CDR3 is TGTGTCAGCAGTCTCTCCGACGGACAGTACTATGGCTACAGCTTC. Amino acids: CVSSLSDGQYYGYSF.

This clonotype has more than one count but fewer than ten. V usage is TRBV20-1 and J usage is TRBJ2-1; no definite D call. The CDR3 has 13 amino acids. Per the germline V gene, CDR1 is DFQATT and CDR2 is SNEGSKA (reference sequence). V was trimmed by 6 bases and J by 2 bases, leaving 11 bases between them. CDR3 bases: TGCAGTGCCGTAAGGGTCCCCTACAATGAGCAGTTCTTC. Its translation: CSAVRVPYNEQFF.

This clonotype was detected many times. The chain links TRBV20-1 to TRBJ2-3; 7 nucleotides align to TRBD2. Losses at the gene ends were 0 bases for V and 5 bases for J; bases not matched to a gene: 8. Germline lookup yields CDR1 DFQATT and CDR2 SNEGSKA (reference sequence). The CDR3 is 15 residues long. The CDR3 DNA is TGCAGTGCTAGAGATCAAAGCGGGGATTTAGATACGCAGTATTTT. The encoded protein is CSARDQSGDLDTQYF.

This clonotype was observed a few times. The chain couples TRBV2 to TRBJ2-3; 10 bases agree with TRBD2. Trimming cost V 6 bases and J 6 bases; bases outside gene matches: 12. The V gene's germline CDR1 is SNHLY and CDR2 FYNNEI. The CDR3 runs to 16 residues. The CDR3 DNA is TGTGCCAGCAGGACCCATAGCGGGGGGACCCCCGATACGCAGTATTTT. This gives the protein CASRTHSGGTPDTQYF.

With regard to this clonotype: The junction shows a germline mismatch at one end, possibly a read error. The chain employs TRBV20-1 and TRBJ1-4; tentative D call: TRBD1 (6 bases). The CDR3 covers 14 residues. Looked up from germline, CDR1 is DFQATT and CDR2 is SNEGSKA (reference sequence). CDR3 nucleotide sequence: TGCAGTGCTAGTCAGGGGAGTGATAATGAAAAACCGTTTTTT. Protein: CSASQGSDNEKPFF.

This clonotype was seen repeatedly, ten times or more. The chain recombines TRBV2 with TRBJ2-1, with 11 nucleotides matching TRBD2. Trimming took 6 bases from V and 6 from J; bases not matched to a gene: 7. Germline V CDR1 and CDR2: SNHLY, FYNNEI. There are 15 residues in the CDR3. The CDR3 spells CASRLSSGRANEQFF. For the CDR3, the DNA is TGTGCCAGCAGGTTGAGTAGCGGGAGGGCCAATGAGCAGTTCTTC.

V gene TRBV5-1 combines with J gene TRBJ1-1; D gene uncertain. Trimming cost V 2 bases and J 11 bases, with 16 bases left between them. CDR1 is SGHRS, CDR2 YFSETQ, per germline. This CDR3 spans 13 amino acids. The CDR3 coding sequence is TGCGCCAGCAGCTTAGGACGAAACTTTGGGGCTTTCTTT. Translated: CASSLGRNFGAFF.

The chain recombines TRBV6-1 with TRBJ2-7; D uncertain. Germline V gene sequence: CDR1 MNHNS, CDR2 SASEGT. The germline V and J ends were trimmed by 5 bases and 3 bases, with 11 bases remaining between them. The CDR3 loop spans 13 amino acids. Here the CDR3 reads CASSPPGHYEQYF. The CDR3 DNA reads TGTGCCAGCAGTCCCCCCGGTCACTACGAGCAGTACTTC.

This clonotype was observed a few times. This chain uses TRBV4-1 with TRBJ1-4; 10 bases align to TRBD1. The germline V gene has CDR1 MGHRA and CDR2 YSYEKL. Trimming cost V 4 bases and J 3 bases; bases outside gene matches: 11. This CDR3 is 18 amino acids long. The CDR3: CASSRGSDRGLSNEKLFF. For the CDR3, the DNA is TGCGCCAGCAGCCGGGGGTCGGACAGGGGGTTGTCTAATGAAAAACTGTTTTTT.

This clonotype was detected ten times or more. The chain is built from TRBV27 and TRBJ2-7; no clear D. Germline CDR1 MNHEY, CDR2 SMNVEV (reference sequence). This CDR3 contains 15 residues. Trimming stripped 6 bases from V and 0 bases from J, with 15 bases between. The DNA of the CDR3 is TGTGCCAGCAGCCGAGTTCCCCTAAGCTCCTACGAGCAGTACTTC. The encoded protein is CASSRVPLSSYEQYF.

This clonotype was seen repeatedly, ten times or more. This chain links TRBV7-7 with TRBJ2-3, with D perhaps TRBD2 (7 bases). From germline, CDR1 is SSHAT and CDR2 FNYEAQ (reference sequence). Trimming took off 5 bases at V and 0 bases at J, with 15 bases between the two ends. The CDR3 covers 16 residues. The CDR3 sequence: CASSPGLGGSTDTQYF. As DNA, the CDR3 is TGTGCCAGCAGCCCCGGACTAGGGGGGAGCACAGATACGCAGTATTTT.

This clonotype was detected many times. The chain employs TRBV12-3 or TRBV12-4 and TRBJ2-7; D gene uncertain. This CDR3 is built from 14 residues. V was trimmed by 3 bases and J by 0 bases, leaving 9 bases between them. The CDR3 DNA sequence: TGTGCCAGCAGTTTTTCCCTGGTCTCCTACGAGCAGTACTTC. Translating it yields CASSFSLVSYEQYF.

V usage is TRBV15 and J usage is TRBJ1-1; D is undetermined. The CDR3 is 12 residues long. Germline V lookup: CDR1 LNHNV, CDR2 YYDKDF (reference sequence). V lost 0 bases to trimming and J lost 8 bases, with 7 bases between them. This CDR3 reads CATSRDRKEAFF. As DNA, the CDR3 is TGTGCCACCAGCAGAGATCGTAAAGAAGCTTTCTTT. Full variable domain (missing parts from reference TRBV15 and TRBJ1-1): DAMVIQNPRYQVTQFGKPVTLSCSQTLNHNVMYWYQQKSSQAPKLLFHYYDKDFNNEADTPDNFQSRRPNTSFCFLDIRSPGLGDTAMYLCATSRDRKEAFFGQGTRLTVV.

This clonotype was seen many times. The chain has TRBV2 and TRBJ1-2; no reliable D call. CDR1 is SNHLY, CDR2 FYNNEI, per germline. Trimming removed 7 bases from V and 1 base from J, with 7 bases in between. The CDR3 has 12 amino acids. CDR3 sequence (DNA): TGTGCCAGCAACGGGGATAACTATGGCTACACCTTC. This codes for CASNGDNYGYTF.

This clonotype was counted at least ten times. The rearrangement joins TRBV7-6 to TRBJ2-2; TRBD2 matches 9 bases. V trimming: 5 bases; J trimming: 1 base; junction bases outside the gene matches: 5. CDR3 length: 16 amino acids. Looked up from germline, CDR1 is SGHVS and CDR2 is FNYEAQ. The CDR3 region has the DNA TGTGCCAGCAGCAGACTAGCGGCCGAGAACACCGGGGAGCTGTTTTTT. It translates to CASSRLAAENTGELFF.

This clonotype has just a few counts. This chain joins TRBV5-5 and TRBJ2-7, with 10 bases aligning to TRBD1. The CDR3 runs 16 residues. The V segment lost 4 bases and the J segment 1 base; nucleotides outside the gene matches: 8. Per the germline V gene, CDR1 is SGHKS and CDR2 is YYEKEE (reference sequence). The CDR3 DNA is TGTGCCAGCAGCAGTCCCGGGACAGGGGATTCCTACGAGCAGTACTTC. Residues: CASSSPGTGDSYEQYF.